The present TCR beta chain was sequenced within a study of T cell responses to AZD1222 COVID-19 vaccine. Produced via immunoSEQ multiplex PCR; TCRdb's table is partial and in-frame only. Among 15,000 to 20,000 clones listed, 75% to 85% were seen once. Study-wide results and limits: An increase in Spike-specific TCR breadth and depth was observed after two AZD1222 doses. Females outnumbered males among donors, who were mostly white British; clonal diversity was possibly underestimated. The span of vaccine-associated CD4 TCRs extended across spike, with dominance at 160-218 and 743-854.

Only a few counts were recorded for this clone. What it binds is unknown. Per the germline V gene, CDR1 is SQVTM and CDR2 is ANQGSEA. With V trimmed by 5 bases and J by 3 bases, 13 bases remained unmatched. The CDR3 runs to 16 residues. The clonotype was recovered from an adult who received the AZD1222 COVID-19 vaccine. Sequencing was performed on peripheral blood, taken 28 days after the second AZD1222 dose. This chain links TRBV29-1 with TRBJ2-1, with 7 bases fitting TRBD1. The DNA for the CDR3 is TGCAGCGTTCCTACTTTCGACAGGGACGGCTACAATGAGCAGTTCTTC. Translated, it gives CSVPTFDRDGYNEQFF.